The 27 T cell receptor beta chains below come from one sample, sequenced in a study of cytomegalovirus exposure and HLA in healthy donors. In the PCR, 60 Vbeta and 13 Jbeta primers were used. Some clones are missing from TCRdb's copy, which holds only in-frame ones; the method was immunoSEQ multiplex PCR. Seen here are about 200,000 clones, roughly 77% observed once, and the top ten hold roughly 1.5%. The sequencing input was PBMCs. Receptor source: a woman aged 45-60 years in good health and CMV-seronegative.

The chain has TRBV11-2 and TRBJ2-5; TRBD2 aligns across 16 bases. Unmatched junction bases numbered 4, after V lost 6 bases and J lost 3 bases. Germline V gives CDR1 SGHAT, CDR2 FQNNGV. The CDR3 runs to 16 residues. The CDR3 sequence is CASRLGTSGGEETQYF. In nucleotides, the CDR3 is TGTGCCAGCAGGTTGGGGACTAGCGGGGGGGAAGAGACCCAGTACTTC.

A few counts support this clone. This chain joins TRBV5-1 and TRBJ2-1; TRBD1 agrees at 7 bases. CDR1 SGHRS and CDR2 YFSETQ come from the germline V gene. This CDR3 is built from 13 residues. V was clipped by 6 bases and J by 8 bases; unmatched bases: 8. The CDR3 region is CASINDRADEQFF. The CDR3 bases are TGCGCCAGCATAAATGACAGGGCTGATGAGCAGTTCTTC.

The chain carries TRBV7-2 and TRBJ1-1, with a weak D call TRBD1 (5 bases). This CDR3 contains 16 residues. The V gene's germline CDR1 is SGHTA and CDR2 FQGNSA. The ends were cut back, 3 bases at V and 0 bases at J, with 14 bases in the middle. DNA of the CDR3: TGTGCCAGCAGCTTGATTTCGGGACTCCTGAACACTGAAGCTTTCTTT. Translating it yields CASSLISGLLNTEAFF.

This chain connects TRBV7-3 to TRBJ2-3, with no clear D. V gave up 3 bases and J gave up 4 bases, with 8 bases separating them. Germline-derived CDR1 and CDR2 are SGHTA and FQGTGA. The CDR3 covers 13 residues. CDR3 in amino acids: CASSFDGADTQYF. The CDR3 coding sequence is TGTGCCAGCAGCTTCGATGGAGCAGATACGCAGTATTTT.

The V and J genes are TRBV9 and TRBJ1-4; no clear D. The CDR3 is 14 residues long. V dropped 3 bases and J dropped 4 bases, with 10 bases sitting between them. Germline values: CDR1 SGDLS, CDR2 YYNGEE. For the CDR3, the DNA is TGTGCCAGCAGCGCAGGCCAGATTAATGAAAAACTGTTTTTT. This sequence encodes CASSAGQINEKLFF.

This clone has more than one count but fewer than ten. J is TRBJ1-4 and V is TRBV2, with a weak D call TRBD1 (6 bases). Germline-derived CDR1 and CDR2 are SNHLY and FYNNEI. The CDR3 is 16 residues long. The ends were cut back, 5 bases at V and 8 bases at J, with 21 bases in the middle. The CDR3 coding sequence is TGTGCCAGCAGTCGAAGGCGGACAGTCCAAACCGAAAAACTGTTTTTT. Residues: CASSRRRTVQTEKLFF. Looking up the rest from reference TRBV2 and TRBJ1-4 gives the full variable domain: EPEVTQTPSHQVTQMGQEVILRCVPISNHLYFYWYRQILGQKVEFLVSFYNNEISEKSEIFDDQFSVERPDGSNFTLKIRSTKLEDSAMYFCASSRRRTVQTEKLFFGSGTQLSVL.

CDR3 loop: CATRKAVYNQPQHF. The CDR3 DNA is TGTGCCACCCGAAAAGCCGTGTACAATCAGCCCCAGCATTTT. The gene calls are TRBV7-9 and TRBJ1-5; D ambiguous. Trimming stripped 10 bases from V and 3 bases from J, with 16 bases between. This CDR3 is built from 14 residues. Germline-derived CDR1 and CDR2 are SEHNR and FQNEAQ (reference sequence).

The chain couples TRBV7-2 to TRBJ1-6; 11 nucleotides align to TRBD1. V dropped 5 bases and J dropped 5; count of bases not matched to a gene: 2. Per the germline V gene, CDR1 is SGHTA and CDR2 is FQGNSA. This CDR3 spans 15 amino acids. CDR3 sequence (DNA): TGTGCCAGCAGCCAGGGACAGGGGGATAATTCACCCCTCCACTTT. It codes for CASSQGQGDNSPLHF.

The chain couples TRBV5-1 to TRBJ2-1; 7 nucleotides agree with TRBD1. In germline, CDR1 is SGHRS, CDR2 YFSETQ. The CDR3 loop spans 15 amino acids. Trimming cost V 4 bases and J 4 bases; bases outside gene matches: 8. CDR3 sequence: CASSLEGTAYNEQFF. As DNA, the CDR3 is TGCGCCAGCAGCCTTGAGGGGACAGCATACAATGAGCAGTTCTTC.

The chain links TRBV7-2 to TRBJ1-5; a possible D gene is TRBD1 (6 bases). Trimming took off 5 bases at V and 5 bases at J, with 22 bases between the two ends. CDR1 and CDR2 (germline): SGHTA, FQGNSA. This CDR3 is built from 17 residues. The CDR3 reads CASSPAGGPVKHQPQHF. The CDR3 bases are TGTGCCAGCAGCCCCGCCGGGGGGCCCGTAAAGCATCAGCCCCAGCATTTT.

This sequence joins TRBV7-3 and TRBJ1-1; maybe TRBD1 (6 bases). The germline V gene encodes CDR1 SGHTA and CDR2 FQGTGA. V was trimmed by 2 bases and J by 0 bases, leaving 10 bases between them. This CDR3 has 15 amino acids. In nucleotides, the CDR3 is TGTGCCAGCAGCTTATCAGGGGATGTGAACACTGAAGCTTTCTTT. It codes for CASSLSGDVNTEAFF.

V gene TRBV10-3 combines with J gene TRBJ1-4; maybe TRBD1 (6 bases). This CDR3 has 14 amino acids. The V gene lost 8 bases and the J gene lost 2 bases, with 12 bases spanning the gap. Germline V gene lookup returns CDR1 ENHRY and CDR2 SYGVKD. In DNA, the CDR3 is TGTGCCATCTCTACAGGGTCCACTAATGAAAAACTGTTTTTT. Its protein product is CAISTGSTNEKLFF.

The CDR3 reads CASSSGLAGQSSYNEQFF. In DNA, the CDR3 is TGCGCCAGCAGCTCGGGACTAGCGGGACAAAGCTCCTACAATGAGCAGTTCTTC. This chain connects TRBV5-1 to TRBJ2-1; 13 bases map to TRBD2. J gave up 0 bases and V 3 bases, and 6 bases lay outside the gene matches. Germline-derived CDR1 and CDR2 are SGHRS and YFSETQ. There are 18 residues in the CDR3.

This clone was recorded once. J is TRBJ2-5 and V is TRBV9; maybe TRBD2 (5 bases). Trimming cost V 4 bases and J 5 bases, with 15 bases left between them. From germline, CDR1 is SGDLS and CDR2 YYNGEE. The CDR3 is 14 amino acids. CDR3 nucleotide sequence: TGTGCCAGCAGCCAAATGGCGGGTGTTGAGACCCAGTACTTC. Amino acids: CASSQMAGVETQYF.

The genes are TRBV5-1 and TRBJ2-3; 12 nucleotides align to TRBD2. CDR1 SGHRS and CDR2 YFSETQ come from the germline V gene. CDR3 length: 17 residues. Trimming took 0 bases from V and 2 from J; bases not matched to a gene: 4. CDR3 DNA sequence: TGCGCCAGCAGCTTGGGGCCTAGCGGGGGGGCCACAGATACGCAGTATTTT. As protein: CASSLGPSGGATDTQYF.

This clone was recorded a few times. The chain is built from TRBV2 and TRBJ2-5, with 8 bases fitting TRBD2. The CDR3 consists of 15 residues. Losses at the gene ends were 4 bases for V and 7 bases for J; bases not matched to a gene: 11. Germline values: CDR1 SNHLY, CDR2 FYNNEI. DNA of the CDR3: TGTGCCAGCAGTGGGGTGGCGGGGGGTCGTGGGACCCAGTACTTC. The encoded protein is CASSGVAGGRGTQYF.

This CDR3 reads CASSHSGGAISTLRADTQYF. Written as DNA, the CDR3 is TGTGCCAGCAGCCATAGCGGGGGGGCTATATCGACCCTTAGGGCAGATACGCAGTATTTT. V usage is TRBV7-3 and J usage is TRBJ2-3; 11 bases are shared with TRBD2. This CDR3 is 20 amino acids long. Germline CDR1 is SGHTA and CDR2 is FQGTGA. With 5 bases clipped from V and 4 bases from J, the junction kept 20 bases outside the gene matches.

The V call is TRBV18, the J call TRBJ2-1; 7 bases align to TRBD2. Germline CDR1 reads KGHSH; CDR2 reads LQKENI. The V and J ends lost 1 base and 8 bases, in that order; junction bases with no gene match: 2. This CDR3 is 13 amino acids long. DNA for the CDR3: TGTGCCAGCTCACCACTGGCGGGGGATGAGCAGTTCTTC. This translates into CASSPLAGDEQFF.

The chain joins TRBV10-3 to TRBJ2-3; 7 bases align to TRBD1. This CDR3 contains 14 residues. The ends lost 5 bases at V and 1 base at J; junction bases unmatched: 3. In germline, CDR1 is ENHRY, CDR2 SYGVKD. CDR3 in amino acids: CAISRDSRTDTQYF. CDR3 coding DNA: TGTGCCATCAGTAGGGACAGTCGCACAGATACGCAGTATTTT.

This clone was recorded once. V is TRBV6-4 and J is TRBJ2-7, with no clear D. Trimming shortened V by 6 bases and J by 2 bases, and 17 bases separated the two germline ends. Germline CDR1 MRHNA, CDR2 SNTAGT. The CDR3 is made up of 15 amino acids. CDR3 DNA: TGTGCCAGCAGGGCGACTGTTACCGGCGCCTACGAGCAGTACTTC. Translated, it gives CASRATVTGAYEQYF.

The chain uses TRBV7-9 and TRBJ2-7, with 7 bases lining up with TRBD2. The germline gives CDR1 SEHNR, CDR2 FQNEAQ (reference sequence). CDR3 size: 17 residues. With V trimmed by 5 bases and J by 3 bases, 16 bases remained unmatched. As DNA, the CDR3 is TGTGCCAGCAGCCCCCCCCCGACTAGCACGTCGGGCTACGAGCAGTACTTC. It is translated as CASSPPPTSTSGYEQYF.

This clone showed up just a few times. The chain recombines TRBV5-1 with TRBJ1-2; D ambiguous. The germline CDR1 and CDR2 sequences are SGHRS and YFSETQ. Deletions cut 4 bases from V and 6 bases from J, with 16 bases between. The CDR3 spans 14 residues. The CDR3 reads CASSPWRKSDGYTF. The CDR3, as DNA: TGCGCCAGCAGCCCCTGGAGGAAGAGTGATGGCTACACCTTC.

V usage is TRBV6-1 and J usage is TRBJ2-7; TRBD2 agrees at 13 bases. Per the germline V gene, CDR1 is MNHNS and CDR2 is SASEGT. The CDR3 covers 15 residues. V lost 2 bases to trimming and J lost 4 bases; unmatched junction nucleotides: 2. The CDR3: CASSERTSGSYEQYF. The CDR3 DNA sequence: TGTGCCAGCAGTGAAAGGACTAGCGGGAGTTACGAGCAGTACTTC.

The chain is built from TRBV6-1 and TRBJ2-7, with a weak D call TRBD1 (6 bases). Per germline, CDR1 MNHNS and CDR2 SASEGT. V was shortened by 4 bases and J by 7 bases, with 11 bases between the two germline ends. The CDR3 contains 12 residues. The CDR3 is CASSGIRGEQYF. In nucleotides, the CDR3 is TGTGCCAGCAGTGGTATCAGGGGAGAGCAGTACTTC.

This chain uses TRBV18 with TRBJ1-2; TRBD1 aligns across 9 bases. The CDR3 consists of 15 residues. V lost 0 bases to trimming and J lost 3 bases; unmatched junction nucleotides: 2. CDR1 is KGHSH, CDR2 LQKENI, per germline. The DNA for the CDR3 is TGTGCCAGCTCACCACCCGGACAGGGGTACTATGGCTACACCTTC. Amino acids: CASSPPGQGYYGYTF. Using reference TRBV18 and TRBJ1-2 for the parts outside the CDR3, the full variable domain is NAGVMQNPRHLVRRRGQEARLRCSPMKGHSHVYWYRQLPEEGLKFMVYLQKENIIDESGMPKERFSAEFPKEGPSILRIQQVVRGDSAAYFCASSPPGQGYYGYTFGSGTRLTVV.

V gene TRBV12-2 combines with J gene TRBJ2-2; the table's D call, TRBD2, was not checked against the DNA. TRBV12-2 represents a pseudogene. This CDR3 comprises 16 residues. The CDR3 DNA reads TGTGCAAGTCGCTTCGATGCGAGCGGGGGACACCGGGGAGCTGTTTTT. This encodes CASRFDASGGHRGAVF.

The V and J genes are TRBV29-1 and TRBJ2-1; TRBD2 agrees at 7 bases. The germline V gene encodes CDR1 SQVTM and CDR2 ANQGSEA. CDR3 length: 13 residues. Trimming removed 0 bases from V and 9 bases from J; junction bases left unmatched: 5. In nucleotides, the CDR3 is TGCAGCGTTGAAGATGGGCCGGGAGGTGAGCAGTTCTTC. Translation: CSVEDGPGGEQFF.